This TCR beta chain was identified during a study of blood T cells in healthy people across ages. Combining a sample-barcoded 5' primer with a J-beta primer mix, a second PCR ran for 7 to 11 cycles. Researchers report that a template-switch adaptor with 12 random nucleotides tagged each cDNA molecule. TCRdb re-derived calls from the 5' RACE reads in MiXCR, one entry per CDR3 protein. The table has approximately 1.5 million distinct CDR3 sequences, about 42% seen once. Isolation recovered at least 7 million PBMCs from every sample. Extractions gave at least 5.5 micrograms of total RNA per sample. Trimming shortened V by 8 bases and J by 6 bases, and 11 bases separated the two germline ends. CDR3 length: 12 amino acids.

The sequenced material came from blood. This TCR came from a woman aged 18 to 35 in good health. The chain employs TRBV12-3 or TRBV12-4 and TRBJ2-1, with no clear D. The CDR3 bases are TGTGCCAGCCTACAGAGAGGCAATGAGCAGTTCTTC. Protein sequence: CASLQRGNEQFF.